This T cell receptor beta chain is drawn from a study of blood T cells in healthy people across ages (dated by TCRdb to the mid-2010s). Regarding the research as a whole: Template switching captured roughly one uniquely barcoded TCR beta cDNA molecule per two T cells in model experiments. The study measured age-related changes in TCR beta repertoire diversity using deep sequencing normalized with unique cDNA molecular identifiers. The donors were split into four age groups: young (average roughly 15 years), middle-aged (about 40), aged (62) and long-lived (about 74). To avoid experimental bias, donors of different ages were distributed randomly across sequencing lanes. Two additional independent replicas of 1 million unique cDNA reads from the same blood draw were analyzed for two donors (one aged 18 to 29 and one aged 80 or older).

V loses 1 base, J loses 0 bases, and the germline ends lie 13 bases apart. CDR1 is given as SEHNR and CDR2 as FQNEAQ, both from the germline V gene (reference sequence). The CDR3 goes from the cysteine to the phenylalanine over 18 residues. The retained sequence is limited to the CDR3, 54 bases, with the frame set at the first base. The study at large found these results: The percentage of naive T cells measured by flow cytometry correlated strongly with observed TCR beta diversity. As age increased, observed TCR beta diversity per million T cells dropped in a roughly linear way, and a significant reduction was already evident by age about 40. Estimates of total diversity based on one million sequenced T cells were considered lower bounds and underestimates. Because the CMV infection status of the donors was unknown, age-related changes in expanded clonotypes may potentially have been confounded. Compared with the aged group, the long-lived group had more naive CD4+ T cells, fewer expanded clones and increased TCR diversity, suggesting age selection. Conclusive comparison of naive and antigen-experienced compartments was prevented by the profiling of bulk unsorted PBMCs.

In the case of this clonotype: Its antigen has not been determined. The record has no base qualities; no much larger clone is one base away.

The donors were roughly 39 Caucasian individuals from Russia, aged roughly 6 to 100 years, who were systemically healthy. Roughly 9.5 milliliters of peripheral blood were drawn from each donor into EDTA-treated Vacutainer tubes. PBMCs were isolated by Ficoll-Paque density-gradient centrifugation, with at least 7 million obtained per sample. Total RNA, at least 6 micrograms per sample, was extracted from PBMCs with Trizol reagent. Naive CD45RAhigh/CD27high T cell percentages were measured by flow cytometry on a PBMC aliquot from every donor. The library was produced with 5' RACE. Data came from an Illumina HiSeq 2500. The second PCR ran for roughly 6 to 11 cycles and used a J-beta primer mix along with a sample-barcoded 5' primer. A template-switch 5' adaptor carrying 12 random nucleotides introduced a unique molecular identifier onto each TCR beta cDNA molecule. Each sample yielded at least 2.5 million CDR3-containing paired-end reads. All of the RNA was converted into first-strand cDNA using the Mint cDNA synthesis kit, with a TRBC-specific oligonucleotide serving as the primer. Following uracil-DNA glycosylase treatment, all cDNA underwent a first 18-cycle PCR with the universal primers M1SS and BC2_uni_R. The paper's processing steps were these. Normalization of each sample was performed by random selection of 1 million high-quality reads, each carrying a distinct molecular identifier. Instead of being binned into consensus sequences, reads with shared molecular identifiers were discarded. MiTCR, set to a Q25 quality threshold and the strictest error-elimination algorithm, was used for CDR3 identification, clonotype clustering and error correction. A nonparametric unseen species model with Euler transformation was used to estimate a lower bound on total TCR beta diversity. TCRdb took the public reads, trimmed them with fastp at Q25, ran MiXCR for clone calling and kept in-frame beta chains. Duplicate CDR3 protein sequences are folded into a single record with the most common DNA and genes. V and J calls and clone size were set by TCRdb, not the authors. The table for this sample lists about 800,000 distinct CDR3 sequences; less than 60% of them were counted only once. Together, the top ten hold 15% to 20% of the sample.

The chain couples TRBV7-9 to TRBJ2-6; matching of 5 bases hints at TRBD2 as the D gene. Input material: blood. This TCR derives from a man older than 75 in good health. The CDR3 amino acid sequence is: CASSLVLGLSSGANVLTF. At the DNA level, the sequence is TGTGCCAGCAGCTTAGTACTAGGGCTGAGCTCTGGGGCCAACGTCCTGACTTTC.